The 21 T cell receptor beta chains in this list originate from one sample, sequenced in a study of Tregs in tolerant kidney transplant recipients. Libraries were prepared by immunoSEQ multiplex PCR; TCRdb keeps only in-frame clonotypes and omits some of them. The table records some 240,000 clones, around 81% of them present only once. Sequencing input: CD4+ T cells from blood. These receptors were collected from a human donor in good health.

This chain connects TRBV29-1 to TRBJ1-2, with 9 positions matching TRBD1. V lost 7 bases and J lost 3; bases outside the gene matches: 6. In germline, CDR1 is SQVTM, CDR2 ANQGSEA. CDR3 size: 13 residues. CDR3 protein: CSAGTGLDYGYTF. The CDR3 DNA sequence: TGCAGCGCTGGGACAGGGTTGGACTATGGCTACACCTTC.

There are a few counts of this clone. One end of the junction varies from germline; a read error may be responsible. The genes are TRBV7-7 and TRBJ2-5; D perhaps matches TRBD2 (6 bases). The CDR3 covers 16 residues. Germline V gene lookup returns CDR1 SSHAT and CDR2 FNYEAQ (reference sequence). The CDR3 nucleotides read TGTGCTAGCAGCTTAGGGTCTTGGACCAGCGGGGAGACCCAGTACTTC. This translates into CASSLGSWTSGETQYF.

A note on this clone: The same CDR3 arises from other DNA sequences in this sample as well. V gene TRBV7-2 combines with J gene TRBJ2-7; TRBD2 matches 12 bases. Germline assignment: CDR1 SGHTA and CDR2 FQGNSA. The CDR3 is 16 residues long. The V gene end was trimmed by 1 base and the J gene end by 2 bases; junction bases not matched to a gene: 3. The CDR3 loop is CASSLGLAGAPYEQYF. The CDR3 nucleotides are TGTGCCAGCAGCTTAGGACTAGCGGGAGCTCCCTACGAGCAGTACTTC.

The gene calls are TRBV7-2 and TRBJ2-7; 9 bases fit TRBD2. CDR3 length: 15 residues. Trimming took 1 base from V and 3 from J; bases not matched to a gene: 4. The germline V gene has CDR1 SGHTA and CDR2 FQGNSA. The CDR3 nucleotides are TGTGCCAGCAGCTTAGTTCCTAGCGGGGACTACGAGCAGTACTTC. Translation gives CASSLVPSGDYEQYF. Full variable domain (outside the CDR3, taken from reference TRBV7-2 and TRBJ2-7): GAGVSQSPSNKVTEKGKDVELRCDPISGHTALYWYRQSLGQGLEFLIYFQGNSAPDKSGLPSDRFSAERTGGSVSTLTIQRTQQEDSAVYLCASSLVPSGDYEQYFGPGTRLTVT.

The chain links TRBV11-2 to TRBJ1-4; D gene uncertain. Germline CDR1 reads SGHAT; CDR2 reads FQNNGV. This CDR3 region has 16 residues. Trimming cost V 1 base and J 7 bases, with 16 bases left between them. CDR3 residues: CASSLGVSAAGEKLFF. The CDR3 DNA follows: TGTGCCAGCAGCTTAGGAGTGAGTGCCGCGGGTGAAAAACTGTTTTTT.

The J gene is TRBJ1-2, the V gene TRBV7-9; D gene unclear. CDR1 is SEHNR and CDR2 is FQNEAQ in the germline V gene (reference sequence). The CDR3 has 15 amino acids. Trimming removed 2 bases from V and 0 bases from J, with 10 bases in between. CDR3 amino acids: CASSLMAGANYGYTF. The CDR3 DNA follows: TGTGCCAGCAGCTTAATGGCAGGAGCTAACTATGGCTACACCTTC.

The CDR3 region is CATSRDWGLAGSYNEQFF. Written as DNA, the CDR3 is TGTGCCACCAGCAGAGATTGGGGACTAGCGGGCTCCTACAATGAGCAGTTCTTC. The chain is built from TRBV15 and TRBJ2-1, with 12 bases fitting TRBD2. The V gene end was trimmed by 0 bases and the J gene end by 0 bases; junction bases not matched to a gene: 3. The CDR3 contains 18 residues. CDR1 is LNHNV, CDR2 YYDKDF, per germline (reference sequence).

This chain joins TRBV4-1 and TRBJ1-5; 8 bases are shared with TRBD1. Germline V CDR1 and CDR2: MGHRA, YSYEKL. The CDR3 runs to 16 residues. V was pared by 4 bases and J by 0 bases, with 5 bases of the junction left unmatched. The CDR3 nucleotides are TGCGCCAGCAGCCCCCGACAGGGGTCTAGCAATCAGCCCCAGCATTTT. Its translation is CASSPRQGSSNQPQHF.

V is TRBV30 and J is TRBJ2-7; D ambiguous. V was clipped by 0 bases and J by 0 bases, with 15 bases between them. Germline V gives CDR1 GTSNPN, CDR2 SVGIG (reference sequence). This CDR3 region has 16 residues. CDR3 DNA: TGTGCCTGGAGTGTACCATCGGCCAGGTACTCCTACGAGCAGTACTTC. Translating it yields CAWSVPSARYSYEQYF.

The rearrangement links TRBV15 to TRBJ1-5, with D possibly matching TRBD1 (6 bases). This CDR3 has 15 residues. V gave up 2 bases and J gave up 7 bases, with 15 bases separating them. Germline V gene lookup returns CDR1 LNHNV and CDR2 YYDKDF (reference sequence). CDR3 sequence reads: CATSRLIGGGQPQHF. CDR3 bases: TGTGCCACCAGCAGACTCATAGGGGGGGGACAGCCCCAGCATTTT. The full variable domain, completed using reference TRBV15 and TRBJ1-5, is DAMVIQNPRYQVTQFGKPVTLSCSQTLNHNVMYWYQQKSSQAPKLLFHYYDKDFNNEADTPDNFQSRRPNTSFCFLDIRSPGLGDTAMYLCATSRLIGGGQPQHFGDGTRLSIL.

This rearrangement joins TRBV7-6 to TRBJ2-5; D remains unclear. V lost 5 bases and J 5 bases, leaving 18 bases between the germline ends. Germline CDR1 SGHVS, CDR2 FNYEAQ. CDR3 length equals 15 residues. The CDR3, as DNA: TGTGCCAGCAGCCCCGTAAAGACGGCCGGGGAGACCCAGTACTTC. Its translation: CASSPVKTAGETQYF.

The V call is TRBV6-5, the J call TRBJ2-5, with D maybe TRBD2 (6 bases). The J call may be faulty, since TRBJ2-7 better matches the DNA end. The germline gives CDR1 MNHEY, CDR2 SVGAGI. This CDR3 has 14 amino acids. As DNA, the CDR3 is TGTGCCAGCAGTTCCTTAGCGGACTACTACGAGCAGTACTTC. Translating it yields CASSSLADYYEQYF.

The genes are TRBV19 and TRBJ2-5; D is perhaps TRBD2 (6 bases). Germline V gene lookup returns CDR1 LNHDA and CDR2 SQIVND (reference sequence). The CDR3 is 18 amino acids. V was trimmed by 0 bases and J by 4 bases, leaving 21 bases between them. This CDR3 reads CASSIDYPPTRESETQYF. CDR3 nucleotide sequence: TGTGCCAGTAGTATAGATTATCCCCCGACCCGGGAGTCAGAGACCCAGTACTTC.

This clone has more than one count but fewer than ten. The J gene is TRBJ1-5, the V gene TRBV6-6, with 9 bases that match TRBD1. Germline V gene lookup returns CDR1 MNHNY and CDR2 SVGAGI (reference sequence). CDR3 length: 14 residues. V gave up 11 bases and J gave up 4 bases; unmatched junction bases: 9. The CDR3 spells CAASGQGRNQPQHF. In nucleotides, the CDR3 is TGTGCCGCGAGCGGACAGGGGAGAAATCAGCCCCAGCATTTT.

This sequence joins TRBV7-2 and TRBJ2-3; 8 bases fit TRBD1. Germline CDR1 and CDR2: SGHTA and FQGNSA. The CDR3 consists of 15 residues. Trimming removed 2 bases from V and 4 bases from J; junction bases left unmatched: 5. The CDR3 spells CASSLRTGPPDTQYF. In DNA form, the CDR3 reads TGTGCCAGCAGCTTACGGACAGGGCCCCCAGATACGCAGTATTTT.

This sequence joins TRBV5-1 and TRBJ2-3; 7 positions match TRBD1. The V and J ends lost 1 base and 2 bases, in that order; junction bases with no gene match: 7. Per the germline V gene, CDR1 is SGHRS and CDR2 is YFSETQ. CDR3 length: 16 residues. The CDR3 nucleotides are TGCGCCAGCAGCTTGAGAGGGGGCATTTTCACAGATACGCAGTATTTT. It translates to CASSLRGGIFTDTQYF.

This clone has a single count. The chain employs TRBV4-2 and TRBJ1-6; D possibly corresponds to TRBD1 (5 bases). Trimming cost V 3 bases and J 9 bases, with 15 bases left between them. CDR3 length: 15 amino acids. Germline CDR1 is LGHNA and CDR2 is YNFKEQ. CDR3 nucleotides: TGTGCCAGCAGCCAGTGGGGCCAGGGAAGTTCACCCCTCCACTTT. It encodes CASSQWGQGSSPLHF.

The CDR3 is CASSPGTGVGNEQFF. The CDR3 DNA is TGTGCCAGCTCACCCGGGACAGGGGTGGGGAATGAGCAGTTCTTC. The chain links TRBV18 to TRBJ2-1; 10 bases align to TRBD1. The CDR3 covers 15 residues. V shed 3 bases and J 7 bases; nucleotides not matched to a gene: 6. Germline lookup yields CDR1 KGHSH and CDR2 LQKENI.

The V gene is TRBV18, the J gene TRBJ1-3; 10 nucleotides match TRBD1. Germline CDR1 reads KGHSH; CDR2 reads LQKENI. Trimming cost V 6 bases and J 2 bases; bases outside gene matches: 4. The CDR3 runs to 15 residues. CDR3 DNA: TGTGCCAGCTCGCCGACAGGGGGCCCTGGAAACACCATATATTTT. Amino acid sequence: CASSPTGGPGNTIYF.

The J gene is TRBJ1-2, the V gene TRBV9, with 7 nucleotides matching TRBD1. With 0 bases clipped from V and 7 bases from J, the junction kept 9 bases outside the gene matches. The V gene's germline CDR1 is SGDLS and CDR2 YYNGEE. CDR3 length: 15 residues. CDR3 sequence reads: CASSVATGGGSGYTF. As DNA, the CDR3 is TGTGCCAGCAGCGTAGCTACAGGAGGGGGCAGTGGCTACACCTTC.

The chain carries TRBV6-5 and TRBJ2-5; TRBD1 matches 11 bases. The V gene end was trimmed by 0 bases and the J gene end by 4 bases; junction bases not matched to a gene: 4. Germline V gene data show CDR1 as MNHEY and CDR2 as SVGAGI. CDR3 length equals 16 residues. CDR3 protein: CASSYSGTGGRETQYF. In DNA form, the CDR3 reads TGTGCCAGCAGTTACTCGGGGACAGGGGGGCGAGAGACCCAGTACTTC.